This T cell receptor beta chain was sequenced during a study of blood T cells in healthy people across ages. Then a second PCR, running roughly 7 to 11 cycles, was carried out with a sample-barcoded 5' primer and a J-beta primer mix. One entry per CDR3 protein, called by TCRdb with MiXCR from the 5' RACE reads. This sample has approximately 960,000 distinct CDR3 sequences, with about 27% found just once. This clonotype appeared many times. V was shortened by 2 bases and J by 2 bases, with 6 bases between the two germline ends. The CDR3 contains 13 residues. Germline assignment: CDR1 MNHNS and CDR2 SASEGT. Each donor gave approximately 9.7 milliliters of peripheral blood. This same sample was also part of a study on T cells of mothers and their children. From that second work: For the second PCR, the M1S primer put in sample barcodes and 2-4 random nucleotides. No persistent microchimeric T cell clones were detected at around 90 clones per million clonotypes sensitivity.

J is TRBJ1-2 and V is TRBV6-1; no reliable D call. This TCR was sampled from a woman aged 35 to 49 in good health. Sequencing was carried out using blood. CDR3 coding DNA: TGTGCCAGCAGTGAATGGGCAAACTATGGCTACACCTTC. As protein: CASSEWANYGYTF.